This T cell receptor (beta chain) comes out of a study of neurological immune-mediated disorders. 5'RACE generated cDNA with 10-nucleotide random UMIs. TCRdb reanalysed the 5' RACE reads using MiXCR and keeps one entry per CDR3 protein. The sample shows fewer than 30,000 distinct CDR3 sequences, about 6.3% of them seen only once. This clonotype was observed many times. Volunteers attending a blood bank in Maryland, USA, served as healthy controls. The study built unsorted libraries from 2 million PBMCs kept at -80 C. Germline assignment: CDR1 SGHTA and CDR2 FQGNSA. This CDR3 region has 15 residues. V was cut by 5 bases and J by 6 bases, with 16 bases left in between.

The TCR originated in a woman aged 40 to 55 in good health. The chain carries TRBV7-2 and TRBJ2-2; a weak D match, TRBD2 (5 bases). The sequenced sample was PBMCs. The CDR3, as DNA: TGTGCCAGCAGCGGCCCGGGGAAGTGGGCCGGGGAGCTGTTTTTT. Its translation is CASSGPGKWAGELFF.